This record looks at one T cell receptor (beta chain) sequence and its context. Its specificity is not known. Only in-frame clones appear in the TCRdb table, and some are missing; sequencing was by immunoSEQ multiplex PCR. Altogether some 32,000 clones are present, over 85% being singletons, with the ten largest covering 2.2%. This sample is drawn from a study of a mutant IDH1 vaccine in newly diagnosed glioma. Germline CDR1 SGHAT, CDR2 FQNNGV. The CDR3 has 14 amino acids. The V gene lost 1 base and the J gene lost 8 bases, with 14 bases spanning the gap. Time point: week 47, end of study. The vaccine gave 300 ug of a 20-mer mutant IDH1 peptide subcutaneously per dose. The study gave patients eight vaccinations in weeks 1, 3, 5, 7, 11, 15, 19, 23. Each donor presented with a new WHO grade 3 or 4 astrocytoma that tested IDH1-mutant and showed ATRX loss.

The sequencing here drew on PBMCs, taken from a glioma patient whose treatment included an IDH1 peptide vaccine. The clonotype was recovered from a middle-aged man with glioma. The J gene is TRBJ1-2, the V gene TRBV11-2, with D maybe TRBD1 (5 bases). Here the CDR3 DNA reads TGTGCCAGCAGCTTAGGAGGAGAGGGGTTCGGCTACACCTTC. Its translation is CASSLGGEGFGYTF. Together with reference TRBV11-2 and TRBJ1-2, the CDR3 gives the full variable domain: EAGVAQSPRYKIIEKRQSVAFWCNPISGHATLYWYQQILGQGPKLLIQFQNNGVVDDSQLPKDRFSAERLKGVDSTLKIQPAKLEDSAVYLCASSLGGEGFGYTFGSGTRLTVV.